Reported below is one TCR beta chain. The source of the sample is a study of OX40 agonist ivuxolimab in advanced cancers. The CDR3 runs to 13 residues. With 7 bases clipped from V and 6 bases from J, the junction kept 12 bases outside the gene matches. CDR1 is SQVTM, CDR2 ANQGSEA, per germline. Some clones are missing from TCRdb's copy, which holds only in-frame ones; the method was immunoSEQ multiplex PCR. The sample yields roughly 80,000 clones, 90% seen once. J is TRBJ2-7 and V is TRBV29-1; TRBD2 agrees at 7 bases. The sample in question was CD4+ or CD8+ T cells sorted from blood, obtained in a trial of the OX40 agonist ivuxolimab. This TCR derives from an adult with an advanced solid tumor such as melanoma, head and neck, liver or kidney cancer. The CDR3 DNA follows: TGCAGCGCTAAGATAGGCGGGGAGGGCGAGCAGTACTTC. Translated, it gives CSAKIGGEGEQYF.